These 14 T cell receptor beta chains were all obtained from the same sample, sequenced in a study of post-analysis software for immune sequencing data. General study findings and limits: Patients carried roughly 5 TRBV segments more frequently than controls did, and TRBV5-6, TRBV5-1 and TRBV20-1 were among them.

Libraries were made from TCR beta cDNA, and they carried unique molecular identifiers. TCRdb analysed the PCR reads with MiXCR anew, one entry per CDR3 protein. The table lists roughly 730,000 distinct CDR3 sequences, around 27% of them singletons. These receptors' targets are unknown. The sample was blood. These receptors came from a girl aged 5 to 17 with multiple sclerosis.

This clonotype was found a few times. The chain links TRBV2 to TRBJ2-1; D is perhaps TRBD2 (6 bases). The CDR3 covers 18 residues. V was trimmed by 4 bases and J by 1 base, leaving 20 bases between them. Germline V lookup: CDR1 SNHLY, CDR2 FYNNEI. CDR3 sequence (DNA): TGTGCCAGCAGTGTTATAGCCGGGGAGGTTAAGTCCTACAATGAGCAGTTCTTC. This gives the protein CASSVIAGEVKSYNEQFF. Using reference TRBV2 and TRBJ2-1 for the parts outside the CDR3, the full variable domain is EPEVTQTPSHQVTQMGQEVILRCVPISNHLYFYWYRQILGQKVEFLVSFYNNEISEKSEIFDDQFSVERPDGSNFTLKIRSTKLEDSAMYFCASSVIAGEVKSYNEQFFGPGTRLTVL.

V usage is TRBV7-2 and J usage is TRBJ2-7; 7 bases map to TRBD2. V was clipped by 4 bases and J by 2 bases; unmatched bases: 8. Per the germline V gene, CDR1 is SGHTA and CDR2 is FQGNSA. The CDR3 has 15 residues. The CDR3, as DNA: TGTGCCAGCAGCTCCCCGGCCCGGGGGGCCTACGAGCAGTACTTC. Protein sequence: CASSSPARGAYEQYF.

In the case of this clonotype: A read error may produce the germline difference seen at one junction end. This sequence joins TRBV7-2 and TRBJ1-4; D might be TRBD1 (5 bases). Germline V gene data show CDR1 as SGHTA and CDR2 as FQGNSA. The CDR3 is made up of 13 amino acids. For the CDR3, the DNA is TGTGCCAGCAACTTAGACAGCAATGAAAAACTGTTTTTT. Translation: CASNLDSNEKLFF.

Worth noting for this clonotype: A much larger clone is a single base away; this may be a read error. CDR3 nucleotides: TGTGCCAGCACCAACCCCCTCTTCCGGGGAGTCCAGTTCTTC. Translating gives CASTNPLFRGVQFF. This rearrangement joins TRBV6-2 or TRBV6-3 to TRBJ2-1; D is possibly TRBD2 (5 bases). This CDR3 has 14 amino acids. Germline V CDR1 and CDR2: MNHEY, SVGEGT. The V and J ends lost 7 bases and 13 bases respectively, with 23 bases between them.

The chain uses TRBV6-5 and TRBJ2-3; unclear D gene. The V end was cut by 5 bases, the J end by 6 bases, with 15 bases between. This CDR3 contains 14 residues. Per germline, CDR1 MNHEY and CDR2 SVGAGI. The CDR3 here is CASSPTTPSDTQYF. The CDR3 nucleotides read TGTGCCAGCAGTCCGACCACCCCGAGCGATACGCAGTATTTT.

The chain uses TRBV27 and TRBJ2-1, with TRBD2 matching over 8 bases. Germline trimming cut 6 bases from V and 4 bases from J; bases unmatched to any gene: 8. The germline gives CDR1 MNHEY, CDR2 SMNVEV (reference sequence). There are 15 residues in the CDR3. The CDR3 spells CASRPPGLVYNEQFF. The CDR3 nucleotides read TGTGCCAGCAGGCCACCGGGACTAGTATACAATGAGCAGTTCTTC.

This clonotype was recorded a few times. This chain uses TRBV20-1 with TRBJ2-1; maybe TRBD2 (5 bases). V was clipped by 0 bases and J by 9 bases, with 24 bases between them. The germline gives CDR1 DFQATT, CDR2 SNEGSKA (reference sequence). The CDR3 sequence is 17 residues long. CDR3 sequence (DNA): TGCAGTGCTAGAGACCCCTGGGTGAGACTATCCCTCGGTGAGCAGTTCTTC. As protein: CSARDPWVRLSLGEQFF.

This clonotype has a handful of counts. This chain uses TRBV3-1 with TRBJ2-7; 13 bases match TRBD2. Per germline, CDR1 LGHDT and CDR2 YNNKEL (reference sequence). V shed 3 bases and J 2 bases; nucleotides not matched to a gene: 7. The CDR3 has 17 amino acids. As DNA, the CDR3 is TGTGCCAGCAGCCATTTAGCCGGACTAGCGGGAGCCTACGAGCAGTACTTC. As protein: CASSHLAGLAGAYEQYF.

The V call is TRBV7-2, the J call TRBJ2-3; 9 bases line up with TRBD2. The V gene end was trimmed by 0 bases and the J gene end by 4 bases; junction bases not matched to a gene: 2. Germline CDR1 SGHTA, CDR2 FQGNSA. The length of the CDR3 is 15 residues. CDR3 nucleotides: TGTGCCAGCAGCTTAGCGGCGGGAGGGGCAGATACGCAGTATTTT. This gives the protein CASSLAAGGADTQYF.

J is TRBJ2-3 and V is TRBV15, with D hard to call. CDR1 LNHNV and CDR2 YYDKDF come from the germline V gene (reference sequence). This CDR3 is built from 13 residues. Trimming removed 6 bases at V and 6 bases at J, with 13 bases between. The CDR3 coding sequence is TGTGCCACCAGAGAGTTGGTCCGGGATACGCAGTATTTT. Translating it yields CATRELVRDTQYF.

There are many counts of this clonotype. V gene TRBV7-2 combines with J gene TRBJ2-3; no definite D call. The CDR3 runs to 14 residues. Trimming cost V 4 bases and J 1 base, with 9 bases left between them. The germline CDR1 and CDR2 sequences are SGHTA and FQGNSA. CDR3 DNA: TGTGCCAGCAGCTCTCTTCCGCGCACAGATACGCAGTATTTT. Translating it yields CASSSLPRTDTQYF.

The table lists this clonotype with a few counts. The chain joins TRBV7-9 to TRBJ2-2; D is tentatively TRBD1 or TRBD2 (5 bases each). Between the trimmed V and J ends, which lost 3 bases and 3 bases, there was a span of 11 bases. The CDR3 spans 15 residues. Germline V gives CDR1 SEHNR, CDR2 FQNEAQ (reference sequence). The DNA of the CDR3 is TGTGCCAGCAGCTTTGGGACCGCGCACACCGGGGAGCTGTTTTTT. It translates to CASSFGTAHTGELFF.

The rearrangement uses TRBV20-1 and TRBJ2-1; TRBD2 aligns across 10 bases. The germline V gene encodes CDR1 DFQATT and CDR2 SNEGSKA (reference sequence). The V segment lost 6 bases and the J segment 7 bases; nucleotides outside the gene matches: 12. CDR3 length equals 15 residues. The CDR3 region has the DNA TGCAGTGCCCCAGTGGGAGCTAGCGGGAGAAATGAGCAGTTCTTC. Translation: CSAPVGASGRNEQFF.

The V and J genes are TRBV29-1 and TRBJ2-1; 11 bases are shared with TRBD1. The assigned J gene may be wrong: the sequence end matches TRBJ2-7 better. Germline CDR1 is SQVTM and CDR2 is ANQGSEA. The CDR3 sequence is 13 residues long. CDR3: CSGGQGAYNEQYF. DNA of the CDR3: TGCAGCGGTGGACAGGGGGCTTACAATGAGCAGTACTTC.